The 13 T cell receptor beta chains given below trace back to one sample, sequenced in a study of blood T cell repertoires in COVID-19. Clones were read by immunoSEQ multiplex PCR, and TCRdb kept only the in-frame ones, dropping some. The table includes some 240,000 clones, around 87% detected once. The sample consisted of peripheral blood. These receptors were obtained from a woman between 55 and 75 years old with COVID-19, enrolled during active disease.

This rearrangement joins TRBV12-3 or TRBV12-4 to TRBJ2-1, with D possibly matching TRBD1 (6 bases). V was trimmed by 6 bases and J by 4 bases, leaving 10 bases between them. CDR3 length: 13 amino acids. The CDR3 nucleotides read TGTGCCAGCAGACAGGACAGTTACAATGAGCAGTTCTTC. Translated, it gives CASRQDSYNEQFF.

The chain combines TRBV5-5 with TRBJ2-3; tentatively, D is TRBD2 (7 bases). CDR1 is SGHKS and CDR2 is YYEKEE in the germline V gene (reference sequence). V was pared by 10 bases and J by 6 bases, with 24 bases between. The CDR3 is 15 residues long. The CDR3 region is CASTPGAGAGDTQYF. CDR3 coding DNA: TGTGCCTCCACCCCCGGGGCGGGGGCTGGGGATACGCAGTATTTT.

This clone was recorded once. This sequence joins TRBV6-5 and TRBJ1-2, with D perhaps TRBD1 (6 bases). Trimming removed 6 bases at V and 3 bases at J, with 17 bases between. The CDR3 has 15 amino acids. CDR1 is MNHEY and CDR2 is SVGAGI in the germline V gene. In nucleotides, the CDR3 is TGTGCCAGCAGCCGATCAGGCCCAGGGGACTATGGCTACACCTTC. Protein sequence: CASSRSGPGDYGYTF.

As DNA, the CDR3 is TGCGCCAGCAGCCAAGAGGGGAGACAGGGGGTCGAGACCCAGTACTTC. Protein: CASSQEGRQGVETQYF. The chain couples TRBV4-3 to TRBJ2-5; 9 nucleotides agree with TRBD1. The junction had 7 bases not matched to a gene; V was cut back by 0 bases and J by 5 bases. Germline assignment: CDR1 LGHNA and CDR2 YSLEER. The CDR3 extends over 16 amino acids.

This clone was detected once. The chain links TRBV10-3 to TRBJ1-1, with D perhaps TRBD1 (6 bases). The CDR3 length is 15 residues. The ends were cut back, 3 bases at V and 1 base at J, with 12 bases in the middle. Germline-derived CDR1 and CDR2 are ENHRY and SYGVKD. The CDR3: CAISEQTGTNTEAFF. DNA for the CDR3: TGTGCCATCAGTGAACAGACAGGAACGAACACTGAAGCTTTCTTT.

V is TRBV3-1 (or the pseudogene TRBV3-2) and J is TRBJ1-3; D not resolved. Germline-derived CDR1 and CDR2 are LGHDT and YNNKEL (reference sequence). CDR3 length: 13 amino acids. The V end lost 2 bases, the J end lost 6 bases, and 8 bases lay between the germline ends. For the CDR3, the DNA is TGTGCCAGCAGCCAACCCCCAGTAAACACCATATATTTT. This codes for CASSQPPVNTIYF.

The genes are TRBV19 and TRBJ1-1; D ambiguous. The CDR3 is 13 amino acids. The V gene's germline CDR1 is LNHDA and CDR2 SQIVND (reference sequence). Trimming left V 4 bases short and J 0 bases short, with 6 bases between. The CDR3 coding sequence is TGTGCCAGTAGTACTGAGTTGAACACTGAAGCTTTCTTT. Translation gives CASSTELNTEAFF.

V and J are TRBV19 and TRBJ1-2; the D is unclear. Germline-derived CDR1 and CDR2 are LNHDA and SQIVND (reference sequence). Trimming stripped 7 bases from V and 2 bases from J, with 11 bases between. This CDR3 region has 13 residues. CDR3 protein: CASTDTANYGYTF. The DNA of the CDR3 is TGTGCCAGTACCGACACGGCCAACTATGGCTACACCTTC.

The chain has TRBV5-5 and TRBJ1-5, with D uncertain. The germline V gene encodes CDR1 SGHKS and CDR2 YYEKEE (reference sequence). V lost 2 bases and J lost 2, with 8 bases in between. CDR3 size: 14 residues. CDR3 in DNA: TGTGCCAGCAGCTTAAGACACGGCAATCAGCCCCAGCATTTT. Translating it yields CASSLRHGNQPQHF.

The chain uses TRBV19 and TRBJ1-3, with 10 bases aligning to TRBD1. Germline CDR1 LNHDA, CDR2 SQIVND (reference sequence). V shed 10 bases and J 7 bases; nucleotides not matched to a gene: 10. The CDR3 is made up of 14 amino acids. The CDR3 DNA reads TGTGCCACCCTTGGGGACAGGGGAACGAACACCATATATTTT. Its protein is CATLGDRGTNTIYF. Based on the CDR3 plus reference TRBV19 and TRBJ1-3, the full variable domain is DGGITQSPKYLFRKEGQNVTLSCEQNLNHDAMYWYRQDPGQGLRLIYYSQIVNDFQKGDIAEGYSVSREKKESFPLTVTSAQKNPTAFYLCATLGDRGTNTIYFGEGSWLTVV.

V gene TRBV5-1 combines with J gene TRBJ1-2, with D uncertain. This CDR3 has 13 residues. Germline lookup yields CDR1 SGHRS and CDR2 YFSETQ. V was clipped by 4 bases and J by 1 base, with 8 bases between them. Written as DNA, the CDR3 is TGCGCCAGCAGCGAGCGGGGTAACTATGGCTACACCTTC. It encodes CASSERGNYGYTF.

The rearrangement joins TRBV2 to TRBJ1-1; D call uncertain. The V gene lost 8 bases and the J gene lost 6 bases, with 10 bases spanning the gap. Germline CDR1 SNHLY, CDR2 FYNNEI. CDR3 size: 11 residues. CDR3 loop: CASQTAAEAFF. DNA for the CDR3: TGTGCCAGCCAAACAGCGGCTGAAGCTTTCTTT.

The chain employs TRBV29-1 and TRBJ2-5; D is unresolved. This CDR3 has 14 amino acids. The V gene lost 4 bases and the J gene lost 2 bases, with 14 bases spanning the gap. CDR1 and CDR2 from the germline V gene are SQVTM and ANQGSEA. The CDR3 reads CSVAWSGFQETQYF. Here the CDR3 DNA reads TGCAGCGTTGCGTGGTCAGGCTTTCAAGAGACCCAGTACTTC.